This T cell receptor (beta chain) stems from a study of CD8 T cells in Susac syndrome. In blood CD8+ and CD4+ T cells, TCR beta underwent sequencing. Trimming took off 3 bases at V and 3 bases at J, with 9 bases between the two ends. Germline CDR1 is DFQATT and CDR2 is SNEGSKA (reference sequence). The CDR3 is 12 residues long. Random hexamers were used to reverse transcribe the RNA input (roughly 0.5 to 1 ug). Amplification of TCR beta CDR3 was carried out by immunoSEQ multiplex PCR, which covered 54 Vbeta and 13 Jbeta segments. From the immunoSEQ multiplex PCR reads, TCRdb called clonotypes with MiXCR, one entry per CDR3 protein. Among around 300,000 distinct CDR3 sequences listed, approximately 91% were seen once.

The chain has TRBV20-1 and TRBJ2-7; D may be TRBD1 (7 bases). The material sequenced was CD8+ T cells from PBMCs. This TCR came from a human donor with multiple sclerosis. The CDR3 DNA sequence: TGCAGTGCTAGGCAGGGGGGCTACGAGCAGTACTTC. It yields the protein CSARQGGYEQYF.